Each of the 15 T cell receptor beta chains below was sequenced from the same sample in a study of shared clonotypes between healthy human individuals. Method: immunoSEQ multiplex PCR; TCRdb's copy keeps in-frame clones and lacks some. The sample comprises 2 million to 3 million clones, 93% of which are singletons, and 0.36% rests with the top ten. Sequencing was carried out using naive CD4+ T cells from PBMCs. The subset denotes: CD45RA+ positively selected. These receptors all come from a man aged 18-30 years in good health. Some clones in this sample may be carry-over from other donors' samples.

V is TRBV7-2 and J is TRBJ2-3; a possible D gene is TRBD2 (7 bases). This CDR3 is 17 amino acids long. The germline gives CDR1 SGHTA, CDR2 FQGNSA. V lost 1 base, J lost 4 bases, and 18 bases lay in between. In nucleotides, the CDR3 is TGTGCCAGCAGCTTAGTAGGGGCGGGAGAGGGGGCAGATACGCAGTATTTT. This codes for CASSLVGAGEGADTQYF.

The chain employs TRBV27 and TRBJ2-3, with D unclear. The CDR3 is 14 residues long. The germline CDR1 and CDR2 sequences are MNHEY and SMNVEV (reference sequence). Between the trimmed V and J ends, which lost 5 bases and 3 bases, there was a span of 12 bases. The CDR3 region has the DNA TGTGCCAGCAGTACAGATAGAAGGACAGATACGCAGTATTTT. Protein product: CASSTDRRTDTQYF.

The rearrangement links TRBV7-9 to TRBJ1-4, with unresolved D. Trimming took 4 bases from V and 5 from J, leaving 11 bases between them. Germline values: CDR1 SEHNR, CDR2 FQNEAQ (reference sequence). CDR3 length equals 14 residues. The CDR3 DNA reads TGTGCCAGCAGCTCCCCGTCTAGAAATGAAAAACTGTTTTTT. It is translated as CASSSPSRNEKLFF. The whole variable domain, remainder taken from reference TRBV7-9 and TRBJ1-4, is DTGVSQNPRHKITKRGQNVTFRCDPISEHNRLYWYRQTLGQGPEFLTYFQNEAQLEKSRLLSDRFSAERPKGSFSTLEIQRTEQGDSAMYLCASSSPSRNEKLFFGSGTQLSVL.

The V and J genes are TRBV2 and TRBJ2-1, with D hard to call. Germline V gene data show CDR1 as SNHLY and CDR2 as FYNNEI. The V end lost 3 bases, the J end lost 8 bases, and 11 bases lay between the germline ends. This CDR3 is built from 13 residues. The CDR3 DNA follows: TGTGCCAGCAGTGAGTTCACGATGGATGAGCAGTTCTTC. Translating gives CASSEFTMDEQFF.

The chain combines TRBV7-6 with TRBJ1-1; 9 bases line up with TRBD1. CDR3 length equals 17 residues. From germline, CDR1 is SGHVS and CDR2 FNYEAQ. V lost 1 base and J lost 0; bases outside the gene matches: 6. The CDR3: CASSLVGTGPLNTEAFF. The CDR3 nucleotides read TGTGCCAGCAGCTTAGTAGGGACAGGGCCCCTGAACACTGAAGCTTTCTTT.

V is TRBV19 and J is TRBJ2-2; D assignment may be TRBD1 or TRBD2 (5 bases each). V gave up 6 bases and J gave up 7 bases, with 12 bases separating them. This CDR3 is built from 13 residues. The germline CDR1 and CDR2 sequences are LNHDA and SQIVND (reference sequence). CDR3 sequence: CASREDGGGELFF. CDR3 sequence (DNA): TGTGCCAGTAGGGAGGATGGGGGCGGGGAGCTGTTTTTT.

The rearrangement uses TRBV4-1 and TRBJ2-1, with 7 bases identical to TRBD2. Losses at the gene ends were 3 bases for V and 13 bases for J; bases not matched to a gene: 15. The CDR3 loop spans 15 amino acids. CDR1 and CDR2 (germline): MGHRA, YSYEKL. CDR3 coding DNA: TGCGCCAGCAGCCATTACCGCGGCGGGAGCGGGAAACAGTTCTTC. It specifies CASSHYRGGSGKQFF.

The CDR3 protein is CAWSPERLQPQHF. Here the CDR3 DNA reads TGTGCCTGGAGTCCCGAGAGGTTACAGCCCCAGCATTTT. The chain couples TRBV30 to TRBJ1-5; D is undetermined. This CDR3 has 13 amino acids. Per germline, CDR1 GTSNPN and CDR2 SVGIG (reference sequence). V was cut by 2 bases and J by 7 bases, with 12 bases left in between.

CDR3 sequence: CAWSVGGPYQPQHF. The CDR3 DNA reads as TGTGCCTGGAGTGTTGGGGGGCCTTATCAGCCCCAGCATTTT. V is TRBV30 and J is TRBJ1-5; weak D call: TRBD1 (6 bases). The ends were cut back, 0 bases at V and 5 bases at J, with 11 bases in the middle. This CDR3 contains 14 residues. Germline CDR1 reads GTSNPN; CDR2 reads SVGIG (reference sequence). The full variable domain, in which reference TRBV30 and TRBJ1-5 provide the parts outside the CDR3, is SQTIHQWPATLVQPVGSPLSLECTVEGTSNPNLYWYRQAAGRGLQLLFYSVGIGQISSEVPQNLSASRPQDRQFILSSKKLLLSDSGFYLCAWSVGGPYQPQHFGDGTRLSIL.

CDR3 in amino acids: CASSTGTGELGRYGYTF. The CDR3 nucleotides read TGTGCCAGTAGTACCGGGACAGGGGAACTGGGTCGCTATGGCTACACCTTC. The chain joins TRBV19 to TRBJ1-2; TRBD1 aligns across 10 bases. Per germline, CDR1 LNHDA and CDR2 SQIVND (reference sequence). The length of the CDR3 is 17 residues. The junction had 12 bases not matched to a gene; V was cut back by 4 bases and J by 4 bases.

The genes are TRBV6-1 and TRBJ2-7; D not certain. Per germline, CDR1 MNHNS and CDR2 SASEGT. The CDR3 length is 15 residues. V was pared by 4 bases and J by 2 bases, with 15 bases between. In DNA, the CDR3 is TGTGCCAGCAGTGTGGTTGCGGAGAGGACCTACGAGCAGTACTTC. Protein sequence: CASSVVAERTYEQYF.

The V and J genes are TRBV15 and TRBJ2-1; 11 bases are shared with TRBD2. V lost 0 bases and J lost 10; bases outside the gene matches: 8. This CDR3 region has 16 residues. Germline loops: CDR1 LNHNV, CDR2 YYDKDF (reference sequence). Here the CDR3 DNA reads TGTGCCACCAGCAGAGATTTGCTAGCGGGAGGTTCGGAGCAGTTCTTC. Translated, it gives CATSRDLLAGGSEQFF. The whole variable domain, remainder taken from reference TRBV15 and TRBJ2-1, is DAMVIQNPRYQVTQFGKPVTLSCSQTLNHNVMYWYQQKSSQAPKLLFHYYDKDFNNEADTPDNFQSRRPNTSFCFLDIRSPGLGDTAMYLCATSRDLLAGGSEQFFGPGTRLTVL.

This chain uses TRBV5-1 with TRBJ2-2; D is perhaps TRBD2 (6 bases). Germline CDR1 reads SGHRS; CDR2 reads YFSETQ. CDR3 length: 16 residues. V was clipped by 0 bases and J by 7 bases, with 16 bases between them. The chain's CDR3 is CASSLAAGLPGGELFF. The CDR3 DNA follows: TGCGCCAGCAGCTTGGCTGCGGGGCTCCCTGGCGGGGAGCTGTTTTTT.

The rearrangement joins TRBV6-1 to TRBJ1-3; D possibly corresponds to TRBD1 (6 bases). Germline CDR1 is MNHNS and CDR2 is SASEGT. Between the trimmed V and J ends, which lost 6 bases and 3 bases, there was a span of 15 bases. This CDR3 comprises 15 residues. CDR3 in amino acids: CASRGSLGGGNTIYF. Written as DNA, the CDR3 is TGTGCCAGCAGAGGGTCTTTAGGGGGTGGAAACACCATATATTTT.

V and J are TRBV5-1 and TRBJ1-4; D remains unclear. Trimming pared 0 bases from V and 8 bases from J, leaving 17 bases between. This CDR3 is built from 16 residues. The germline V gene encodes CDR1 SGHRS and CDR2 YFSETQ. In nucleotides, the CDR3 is TGCGCCAGCAGCTTGGCCCGGGGTGAGGTTAGCGAAAAACTGTTTTTT. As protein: CASSLARGEVSEKLFF. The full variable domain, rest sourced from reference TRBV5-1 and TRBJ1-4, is KAGVTQTPRYLIKTRGQQVTLSCSPISGHRSVSWYQQTPGQGLQFLFEYFSETQRNKGNFPGRFSGRQFSNSRSEMNVSTLELGDSALYLCASSLARGEVSEKLFFGSGTQLSVL.